A single sample gave rise to the 23 T cell receptor beta chains below, sequenced in a study of control samples from healthy donors and cancer patients. The data were produced by immunoSEQ multiplex PCR, yet TCRdb's version contains in-frame clones alone and is incomplete. Among approximately 90,000 clones, over 90% were seen once, and the ten largest hold approximately 1.5%. The sequenced sample consisted of blood. Receptor source: a woman aged 30 to 39 in good health.

V gene TRBV28 combines with J gene TRBJ2-3, with D perhaps TRBD1 (7 bases). The CDR3 loop spans 15 amino acids. V was clipped by 4 bases and J by 8 bases, with 19 bases between them. Germline CDR1 MDHEN, CDR2 SYDVKM. CDR3: CASSSPPRQGGTQYF. The DNA of the CDR3 is TGTGCCAGCAGTTCCCCACCTCGCCAGGGGGGTACGCAGTATTTT.

V and J are TRBV29-1 and TRBJ2-3; unclear D gene. This CDR3 spans 17 amino acids. Trimming stripped 5 bases from V and 2 bases from J, with 23 bases between. Looked up from germline, CDR1 is SQVTM and CDR2 is ANQGSEA. CDR3 sequence: CSVSALMEPSSTDTQYF. CDR3 coding DNA: TGCAGCGTTAGTGCATTAATGGAACCATCTTCCACAGATACGCAGTATTTT.

This chain uses TRBV5-1 with TRBJ2-1; 9 bases are shared with TRBD2. V was pared by 4 bases and J by 4 bases, with 9 bases of the junction left unmatched. The CDR3 totals 16 residues. In germline, CDR1 is SGHRS, CDR2 YFSETQ. Written as DNA, the CDR3 is TGCGCCAGCAGCGGGTCTAGCGGGACTTCTTACAATGAGCAGTTCTTC. It translates to CASSGSSGTSYNEQFF.

This clone was detected once. The chain couples TRBV29-1 to TRBJ1-1; D call uncertain. This CDR3 is 11 amino acids long. In germline, CDR1 is SQVTM, CDR2 ANQGSEA. Trimming took off 7 bases at V and 2 bases at J, with 8 bases between the two ends. CDR3 region: CSAGLNTEAFF. CDR3 in DNA: TGCAGCGCCGGACTCAACACTGAAGCTTTCTTT. The complete variable domain, with remaining parts taken from reference TRBV29-1 and TRBJ1-1, reads SAVISQKPSRDICQRGTSLTIQCQVDSQVTMMFWYRQQPGQSLTLIATANQGSEATYESGFVIDKFPISRPNLTFSTLTVSNMSPEDSSIYLCSAGLNTEAFFGQGTRLTVV.

The chain uses TRBV2 and TRBJ2-1, with 9 bases fitting TRBD2. Germline-derived CDR1 and CDR2 are SNHLY and FYNNEI. This CDR3 contains 14 residues. The V and J ends lost 4 bases and 4 bases, in that order; junction bases with no gene match: 2. The CDR3 nucleotides are TGTGCCAGCAGTGCTCTAGCGGGGTACAATGAGCAGTTCTTC. Amino acid sequence: CASSALAGYNEQFF. The entire variable domain, with the rest obtained from reference TRBV2 and TRBJ2-1, is as follows: EPEVTQTPSHQVTQMGQEVILRCVPISNHLYFYWYRQILGQKVEFLVSFYNNEISEKSEIFDDQFSVERPDGSNFTLKIRSTKLEDSAMYFCASSALAGYNEQFFGPGTRLTVL.

The chain combines TRBV2 with TRBJ2-1; the match to TRBD2 covers 12 bases. The CDR3 consists of 16 residues. V was clipped by 3 bases and J by 8 bases; unmatched bases: 8. Germline values: CDR1 SNHLY, CDR2 FYNNEI. This CDR3 reads CASSDLPSGGADEQFF. CDR3 bases: TGTGCCAGCAGTGATCTCCCTAGCGGGGGGGCCGATGAGCAGTTCTTC.

This chain links TRBV6-5 with TRBJ1-2, with D unresolved. The CDR3 runs 13 residues. V was trimmed by 9 bases and J by 5 bases, leaving 16 bases between them. Germline lookup yields CDR1 MNHEY and CDR2 SVGAGI. The DNA of the CDR3 is TGTGCCAGTGCCGACGCCTCCCTTTATGGCTACACCTTC. Protein sequence: CASADASLYGYTF.

This clone was counted once. Other nucleotide sequences in the sample specify the same CDR3. The V call is TRBV7-9, the J call TRBJ1-1; the D is unclear. The germline V and J ends were trimmed by 0 bases and 2 bases, with 4 bases remaining between them. Per the germline V gene, CDR1 is SEHNR and CDR2 is FQNEAQ (reference sequence). This CDR3 has 13 residues. The CDR3 spells CASSLAHNTEAFF. The CDR3 bases are TGTGCCAGCAGCTTAGCCCATAACACTGAAGCTTTCTTT.

The CDR3 reads CASSALTGSPSEQYF. CDR3 coding DNA: TGTGCCAGCAGCGCCCTAACGGGATCCCCCTCTGAGCAGTACTTC. This chain joins TRBV11-2 and TRBJ2-7; the D gene is possibly TRBD2 (5 bases). The V and J ends lost 5 bases and 7 bases respectively, with 21 bases between them. This CDR3 has 15 residues. Germline loops: CDR1 SGHAT, CDR2 FQNNGV.

This clone showed up just once. This chain links TRBV19 with TRBJ1-5; TRBD1 matches at 8 bases. Germline loops: CDR1 LNHDA, CDR2 SQIVND (reference sequence). Trimming took 3 bases from V and 6 from J; bases not matched to a gene: 7. The CDR3 covers 15 residues. The CDR3 DNA follows: TGTGCCAGTAGTATTACACAGGGGGGGACTCAGCCCCAGCATTTT. This sequence encodes CASSITQGGTQPQHF.

This chain connects TRBV5-1 to TRBJ2-3; TRBD2 agrees at 16 bases. Unmatched junction bases numbered 5, after V lost 5 bases and J lost 2 bases. The germline gives CDR1 SGHRS, CDR2 YFSETQ. The CDR3 totals 17 residues. The CDR3: CASRTGTSGGVTDTQYF. The CDR3 nucleotides are TGCGCCAGCAGAACCGGGACTAGCGGGGGGGTCACAGATACGCAGTATTTT. Filled out from reference TRBV5-1 and TRBJ2-3, the complete variable domain reads KAGVTQTPRYLIKTRGQQVTLSCSPISGHRSVSWYQQTPGQGLQFLFEYFSETQRNKGNFPGRFSGRQFSNSRSEMNVSTLELGDSALYLCASRTGTSGGVTDTQYFGPGTRLTVL.

This chain connects TRBV4-1 to TRBJ2-2; D ambiguous. CDR1 and CDR2 from the germline V gene are MGHRA and YSYEKL. Deletions cut 1 base from V and 7 bases from J, with 16 bases between. The CDR3 has 16 residues. CDR3 DNA: TGCGCCAGCAGCCAAGTGGGCGGCCCAAGAGGCGGGGAGCTGTTTTTT. Residues: CASSQVGGPRGGELFF.

This chain connects TRBV7-9 to TRBJ1-1; D gene unclear. Germline CDR1 is SEHNR and CDR2 is FQNEAQ (reference sequence). The CDR3 spans 13 residues. V dropped 2 bases and J dropped 2 bases, with 6 bases sitting between them. The CDR3 is CASSLPINTEAFF. Here the CDR3 DNA reads TGTGCCAGCAGCTTACCGATCAACACTGAAGCTTTCTTT.

The CDR3, as DNA: TGTGCCAGCAGCTCGTCCTATAATCAGCCCCAGCATTTT. Translating gives CASSSSYNQPQHF. The chain is built from TRBV7-8 and TRBJ1-5; D unresolved. V was cut by 4 bases and J by 4 bases, with 8 bases left in between. CDR3 length: 13 amino acids. Germline assignment: CDR1 SGHVS and CDR2 FQNEAQ.

The gene calls are TRBV7-9 and TRBJ1-4, with 8 positions matching TRBD1. With 11 bases clipped from V and 7 bases from J, the junction kept 9 bases outside the gene matches. The CDR3 sequence is 13 residues long. From germline, CDR1 is SEHNR and CDR2 FQNEAQ (reference sequence). CDR3 sequence: CAAGQGSFEKLFF. The CDR3 DNA reads as TGTGCCGCCGGACAGGGAAGTTTTGAAAAACTGTTTTTT.

This clone was counted once. The genes are TRBV12-3 or TRBV12-4 and TRBJ1-5; D is undetermined. Trimming took off 6 bases at V and 9 bases at J, with 12 bases between the two ends. The CDR3 spans 12 residues. CDR3 nucleotides: TGTGCCAGCAGCTCTCTCTGGGGGCCCCAGCATTTT. Amino acid sequence: CASSSLWGPQHF.

V usage is TRBV5-1 and J usage is TRBJ2-2; D remains unclear. V shed 0 bases and J shed 7 bases, with 19 bases lying between them. This CDR3 is built from 17 residues. Germline CDR1 SGHRS, CDR2 YFSETQ. DNA of the CDR3: TGCGCCAGCAGCTTGGTTCCCCTAGGAGAGTCCTTCGGGGAGCTGTTTTTT. This gives the protein CASSLVPLGESFGELFF. Combining the CDR3 with reference TRBV5-1 and TRBJ2-2 gives the whole variable domain KAGVTQTPRYLIKTRGQQVTLSCSPISGHRSVSWYQQTPGQGLQFLFEYFSETQRNKGNFPGRFSGRQFSNSRSEMNVSTLELGDSALYLCASSLVPLGESFGELFFGEGSRLTVL.

The chain joins TRBV5-5 to TRBJ2-5; D is perhaps TRBD2 (7 bases). Germline V CDR1 and CDR2: SGHKS, YYEKEE (reference sequence). This CDR3 region has 15 residues. The V end lost 6 bases, the J end lost 5 bases, and 20 bases lay between the germline ends. In DNA form, the CDR3 reads TGTGCCAGCAACGGAGGGGCGGGGAGGGGGGAGACCCAGTACTTC. This codes for CASNGGAGRGETQYF.

The V call is TRBV5-4, the J call TRBJ2-1, with 11 bases that match TRBD2. J gave up 4 bases and V 3 bases, and 3 bases lay outside the gene matches. Germline values: CDR1 SGHNT, CDR2 YYREEE (reference sequence). This CDR3 spans 15 amino acids. The CDR3 DNA is TGTGCCAGCAGCTCGACTAGCGGGGCATACAATGAGCAGTTCTTC. Protein sequence: CASSSTSGAYNEQFF.

V gene TRBV27 combines with J gene TRBJ2-1, with D possibly TRBD2 on 5 matching bases. This CDR3 is built from 15 residues. The V gene lost 2 bases and the J gene lost 6 bases, with 14 bases spanning the gap. The germline CDR1 and CDR2 sequences are MNHEY and SMNVEV (reference sequence). The CDR3 coding sequence is TGTGCCAGCAGTTTACGAGGGAGTATGGGCAATGAGCAGTTCTTC. Residues: CASSLRGSMGNEQFF.

The chain is built from TRBV7-8 and TRBJ2-7; TRBD1 agrees at 10 bases. Germline CDR1 reads SGHVS; CDR2 reads FQNEAQ. V gave up 2 bases and J gave up 3 bases; unmatched junction bases: 7. The CDR3 is 16 residues long. The chain's CDR3 is CASSLKAGQGGYEQYF. The CDR3 DNA reads as TGTGCCAGCAGCTTAAAGGCCGGACAGGGGGGCTACGAGCAGTACTTC.

The chain is built from TRBV2 and TRBJ2-5; TRBD2 agrees at 11 bases. The CDR3 covers 17 residues. Germline V gene data show CDR1 as SNHLY and CDR2 as FYNNEI. Germline trimming cut 7 bases from V and 4 bases from J; bases unmatched to any gene: 14. CDR3 bases: TGTGCCAGCACCTATCTAGCGGGGGGCGGTCAACTAGAGACCCAGTACTTC. It encodes CASTYLAGGGQLETQYF.

The J gene is TRBJ1-2, the V gene TRBV7-2; TRBD1 might be the D (5 bases). Trimming shortened V by 5 bases and J by 4 bases, and 17 bases separated the two germline ends. The CDR3 is made up of 15 amino acids. CDR1 and CDR2 (germline): SGHTA, FQGNSA. This CDR3 reads CASSLHGGGSYGYTF. The CDR3, as DNA: TGTGCCAGCAGCCTCCATGGGGGAGGGAGCTATGGCTACACCTTC. Full variable domain (outside the CDR3, taken from reference TRBV7-2 and TRBJ1-2): GAGVSQSPSNKVTEKGKDVELRCDPISGHTALYWYRQSLGQGLEFLIYFQGNSAPDKSGLPSDRFSAERTGGSVSTLTIQRTQQEDSAVYLCASSLHGGGSYGYTFGSGTRLTVV.